The 9 T cell receptor beta chains given below trace back to one sample, sequenced in a study of neurological immune-mediated disorders. TCRdb ran MiXCR on the 5' RACE reads and lists one entry per CDR3 protein. The repertoire consists of roughly 60,000 distinct CDR3 sequences, with about an eighth occurring once and the leading ten covering about 2%. Sequencing input: PBMCs. The source of these receptors is a man between 60 and 75 years old in good health.

This clonotype was found many times. The J gene is TRBJ2-7, the V gene TRBV20-1, with D perhaps assigned TRBD1 or TRBD2 (6 bases each). The CDR3 length is 14 residues. The V end was cut by 0 bases, the J end by 7 bases, with 16 bases between. CDR1 is DFQATT and CDR2 is SNEGSKA in the germline V gene (reference sequence). CDR3 sequence: CSARDLGGSGEQYF. CDR3 DNA sequence: TGCAGTGCTAGAGATCTAGGGGGGTCGGGGGAGCAGTACTTC.

This clonotype has ten or more counts. The rearrangement uses TRBV18 and TRBJ1-2; weak D call: TRBD1 (6 bases). CDR3 length: 12 amino acids. Germline loops: CDR1 KGHSH, CDR2 LQKENI. V was shortened by 3 bases and J by 8 bases, with 10 bases between the two germline ends. CDR3: CASSPQGWGYTF. CDR3 sequence (DNA): TGTGCCAGCTCACCCCAGGGGTGGGGCTACACCTTC.

This clonotype came up many times. This rearrangement joins TRBV10-3 to TRBJ1-5; 7 positions agree with TRBD1. V shed 0 bases, J shed 6 bases, and the junction held 5 bases outside the gene matches. Germline CDR1 is ENHRY and CDR2 is SYGVKD. The CDR3 consists of 15 residues. CDR3 amino acids: CAISESTTGSQPQHF. The CDR3 DNA is TGTGCCATCAGTGAGTCGACGACAGGGAGTCAGCCCCAGCATTTT.

This clonotype was seen many times. The V and J genes are TRBV7-2 and TRBJ1-5; D gene unclear. Germline V lookup: CDR1 SGHTA, CDR2 FQGNSA. CDR3 size: 14 residues. Trimming took off 2 bases at V and 3 bases at J, with 8 bases between the two ends. The CDR3 region is CASSLWAFNQPQHF. DNA for the CDR3: TGTGCCAGCAGCTTATGGGCTTTCAATCAGCCCCAGCATTTT.

This clonotype has at least ten counts. The chain carries TRBV3-1 and TRBJ1-4; TRBD1 aligns across 8 bases. V was clipped by 1 base and J by 8 bases; unmatched bases: 3. From germline, CDR1 is LGHDT and CDR2 YNNKEL (reference sequence). The CDR3 has 14 amino acids. In DNA, the CDR3 is TGTGCCAGCAGCCAAGCGGACAGGGCCGAAAAACTGTTTTTT. It yields the protein CASSQADRAEKLFF. The variable domain in full, with the rest retrieved from reference TRBV3-1 and TRBJ1-4, is DTAVSQTPKYLVTQMGNDKSIKCEQNLGHDTMYWYKQDSKKFLKIMFSYNNKELIINETVPNRFSPKSPDKAHLNLHINSLELGDSAVYFCASSQADRAEKLFFGSGTQLSVL.

In its sample, this clonotype was seen many times. The genes are TRBV10-3 and TRBJ1-2; D unresolved. The CDR3 is 11 residues long. Germline values: CDR1 ENHRY, CDR2 SYGVKD. The V and J ends lost 3 bases and 6 bases respectively, with 5 bases between them. Written as DNA, the CDR3 is TGTGCCATCAGTGAACTACATGGCTACACCTTC. It is translated as CAISELHGYTF.

This clonotype has only a few counts. The rearrangement links TRBV2 to TRBJ1-4; D remains unclear. The CDR3 consists of 14 residues. Germline-derived CDR1 and CDR2 are SNHLY and FYNNEI. The V and J ends lost 7 bases and 8 bases respectively, with 17 bases between them. The CDR3 is CASTPGSLGEKLFF. CDR3 in DNA: TGTGCCAGCACCCCAGGATCACTCGGAGAAAAACTGTTTTTT.

This clonotype was seen only a few times. The chain combines TRBV7-8 with TRBJ1-6; tentatively, D is TRBD1 (5 bases). V lost 5 bases and J 0 bases, leaving 8 bases between the germline ends. This CDR3 comprises 15 residues. The germline gives CDR1 SGHVS, CDR2 FQNEAQ. The CDR3 protein is CASSEGSSYNSPLHF. Here the CDR3 DNA reads TGTGCCAGCAGCGAGGGGAGCTCCTATAATTCACCCCTCCACTTT.

This clonotype was counted at least ten times. The chain combines TRBV7-8 with TRBJ1-1, with unresolved D. Germline V gene data show CDR1 as SGHVS and CDR2 as FQNEAQ. The CDR3 is 16 amino acids. V shed 5 bases and J shed 1 base, with 17 bases lying between them. The CDR3 loop is CASSPRARERNTEAFF. CDR3 bases: TGTGCCAGCAGCCCTAGAGCCCGCGAAAGGAACACTGAAGCTTTCTTT. Looking up the rest from reference TRBV7-8 and TRBJ1-1 gives the full variable domain: GAGVSQSPRYKVAKRGQDVALRCDPISGHVSLFWYQQALGQGPEFLTYFQNEAQLDKSGLPSDRFFAERPEGSVSTLKIQRTQQEDSAVYLCASSPRARERNTEAFFGQGTRLTVV.